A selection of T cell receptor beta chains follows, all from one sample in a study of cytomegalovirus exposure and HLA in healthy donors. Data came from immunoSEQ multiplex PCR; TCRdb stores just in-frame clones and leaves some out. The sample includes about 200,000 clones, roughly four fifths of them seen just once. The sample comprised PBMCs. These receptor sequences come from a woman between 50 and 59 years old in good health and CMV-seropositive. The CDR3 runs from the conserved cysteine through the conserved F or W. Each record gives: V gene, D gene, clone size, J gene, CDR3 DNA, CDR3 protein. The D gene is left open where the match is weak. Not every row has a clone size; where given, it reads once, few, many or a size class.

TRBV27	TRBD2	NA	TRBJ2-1	TGTGCCAGCAGTATCGTAGCGGGAGGGACGAATGAGCAGTTCTTC	CASSIVAGGTNEQFF
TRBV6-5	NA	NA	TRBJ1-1	TGTGCCAGCAGTTCGGTGGGGACAGAAGCTTTCTTT	CASSSVGTEAFF
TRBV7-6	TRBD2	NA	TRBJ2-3	TGTGCCAGCAGCCCAGAGACTAGCGGGTGGGGGGGCACAGATACGCAGTATTTT	CASSPETSGWGGTDTQYF
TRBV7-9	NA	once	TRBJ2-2	TGTTCCAGCAGCTCCTCAGCCGGGGAGCTGTTTTTT	CSSSSSAGELFF
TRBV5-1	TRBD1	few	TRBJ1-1	TGCGCCAGCAGCCTGGGAACGGACAGGGCCCTTATGGCCGCTTTCTTT	CASSLGTDRALMAAFF
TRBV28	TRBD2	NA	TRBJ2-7	TGTGCCAGCAGTTCCCCTGAGCGGGACGGGGGACGTCCAAACAGCTACGAGCAGTACTTC	CASSSPERDGGRPNSYEQYF
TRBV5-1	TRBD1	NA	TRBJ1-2	TGCGCCAGCAGCTTAACAGGGGAAGGCTACACCTTC	CASSLTGEGYTF
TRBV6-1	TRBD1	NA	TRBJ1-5	TGTGCCAGCAGTGAGAACTGGACAGGGGGCAATCAGCCCCAGCATTTT	CASSENWTGGNQPQHF
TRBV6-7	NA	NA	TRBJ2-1	TGTGCCAGCAGTTACTCGAAGAACAGGGACGAGCAGTTCTTC	CASSYSKNRDEQFF
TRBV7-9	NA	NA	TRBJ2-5	TGTGCCAGCAGCTTAGGAGGGGGACAAGAGACCCAGTACTTC	CASSLGGGQETQYF
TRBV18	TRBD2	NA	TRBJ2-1	TGTGCCAGCTCCCCGCTTAGCGGGAGTAATGAGCAGTTCTTC	CASSPLSGSNEQFF
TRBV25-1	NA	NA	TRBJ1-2	TGTGCCAGCACTAGGGGGTTTGGCTATGGCTACACCTTC	CASTRGFGYGYTF
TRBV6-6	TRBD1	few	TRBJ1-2	TGTGCCAGCAGTCAAGGACAGGGGGCGTTCTATGGCTACACCTTC	CASSQGQGAFYGYTF
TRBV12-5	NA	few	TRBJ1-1	TGTGCTAGTGGTTTGGACACCCAGGGTAACACTGAAGCTTTCTTT	CASGLDTQGNTEAFF